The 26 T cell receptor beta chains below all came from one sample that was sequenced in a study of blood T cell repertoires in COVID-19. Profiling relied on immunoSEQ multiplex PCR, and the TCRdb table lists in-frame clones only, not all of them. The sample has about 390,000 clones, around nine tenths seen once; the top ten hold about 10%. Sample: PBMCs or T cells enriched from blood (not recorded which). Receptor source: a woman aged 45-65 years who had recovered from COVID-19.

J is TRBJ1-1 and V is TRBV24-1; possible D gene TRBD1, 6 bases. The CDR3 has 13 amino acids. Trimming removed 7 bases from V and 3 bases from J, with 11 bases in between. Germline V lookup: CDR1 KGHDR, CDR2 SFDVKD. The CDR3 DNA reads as TGTGCCACCAGGGCACAGGGATACACTGAAGCTTTCTTT. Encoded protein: CATRAQGYTEAFF.

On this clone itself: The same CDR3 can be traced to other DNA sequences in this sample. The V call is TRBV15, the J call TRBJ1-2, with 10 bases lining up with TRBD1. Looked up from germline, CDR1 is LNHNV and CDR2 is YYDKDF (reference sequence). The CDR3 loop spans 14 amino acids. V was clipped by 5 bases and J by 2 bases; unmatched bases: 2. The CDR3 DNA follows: TGTGCCACCAGCCCGGACAGGGGGAACTATGGCTACACCTTC. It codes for CATSPDRGNYGYTF. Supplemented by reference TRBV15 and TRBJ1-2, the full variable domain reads DAMVIQNPRYQVTQFGKPVTLSCSQTLNHNVMYWYQQKSSQAPKLLFHYYDKDFNNEADTPDNFQSRRPNTSFCFLDIRSPGLGDTAMYLCATSPDRGNYGYTFGSGTRLTVV.

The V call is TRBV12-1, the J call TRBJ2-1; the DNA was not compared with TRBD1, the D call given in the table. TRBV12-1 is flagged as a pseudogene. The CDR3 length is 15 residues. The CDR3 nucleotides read TGTGCCAGCAGCTTCCCGGGACAGGGCTACAATGAGCAGTTCTTC. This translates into CASSFPGQGYNEQFF.

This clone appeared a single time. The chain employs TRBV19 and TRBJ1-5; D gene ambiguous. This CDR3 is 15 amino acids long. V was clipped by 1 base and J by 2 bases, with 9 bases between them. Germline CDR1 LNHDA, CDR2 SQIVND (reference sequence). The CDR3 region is CASSIVGGGNQPQHF. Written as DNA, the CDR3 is TGTGCCAGTAGTATAGTGGGCGGGGGCAATCAGCCCCAGCATTTT.

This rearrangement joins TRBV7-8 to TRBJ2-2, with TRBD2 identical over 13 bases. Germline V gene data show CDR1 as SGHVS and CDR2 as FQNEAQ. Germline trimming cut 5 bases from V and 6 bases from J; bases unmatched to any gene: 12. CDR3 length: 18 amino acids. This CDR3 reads CASSVGLAGVVPAGELFF. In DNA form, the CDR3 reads TGTGCCAGCAGCGTTGGACTAGCGGGGGTTGTTCCCGCCGGGGAGCTGTTTTTT.

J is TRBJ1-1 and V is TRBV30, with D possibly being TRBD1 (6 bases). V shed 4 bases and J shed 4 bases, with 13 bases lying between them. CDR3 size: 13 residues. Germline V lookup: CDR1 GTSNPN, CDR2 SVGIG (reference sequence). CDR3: CAWIGGRGTEAFF. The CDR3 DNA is TGTGCCTGGATTGGGGGCCGAGGCACTGAAGCTTTCTTT.

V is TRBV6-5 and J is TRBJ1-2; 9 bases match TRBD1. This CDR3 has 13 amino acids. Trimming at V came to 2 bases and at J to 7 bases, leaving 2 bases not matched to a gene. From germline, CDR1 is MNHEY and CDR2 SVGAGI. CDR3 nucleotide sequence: TGTGCCAGCAGTTACGGGACAGGGTCTGGCTACACCTTC. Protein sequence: CASSYGTGSGYTF.

DNA for the CDR3: TGTGCCAGCAGCTCCTTGGAGTGGGGGCCGGCGGGCGCTGAAGCTTTCTTT. This gives the protein CASSSLEWGPAGAEAFF. The gene calls are TRBV7-2 and TRBJ1-1, with D possibly TRBD1 on 6 matching bases. The V gene lost 4 bases and the J gene lost 6 bases, with 24 bases spanning the gap. Looked up from germline, CDR1 is SGHTA and CDR2 is FQGNSA. This CDR3 comprises 17 residues.

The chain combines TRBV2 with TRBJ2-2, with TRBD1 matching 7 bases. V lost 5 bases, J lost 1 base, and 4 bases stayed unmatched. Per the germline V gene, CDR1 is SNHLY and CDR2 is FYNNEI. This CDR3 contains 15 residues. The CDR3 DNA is TGTGCCAGCAGTCGGACAGGACTGAACACCGGGGAGCTGTTTTTT. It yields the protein CASSRTGLNTGELFF.

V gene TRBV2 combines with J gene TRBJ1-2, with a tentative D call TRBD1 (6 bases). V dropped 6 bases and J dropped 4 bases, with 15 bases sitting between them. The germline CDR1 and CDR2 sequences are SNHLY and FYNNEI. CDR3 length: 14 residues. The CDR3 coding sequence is TGTGCCAGCAGGGGGGGGGCAGACCTCTATGGCTACACCTTC. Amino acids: CASRGGADLYGYTF.

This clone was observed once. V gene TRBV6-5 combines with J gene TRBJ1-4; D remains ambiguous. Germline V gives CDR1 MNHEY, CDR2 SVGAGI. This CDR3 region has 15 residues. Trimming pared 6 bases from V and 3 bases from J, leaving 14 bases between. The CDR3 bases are TGTGCCAGCAGCTTCCAAGGAGCCTCTAATGAAAAACTGTTTTTT. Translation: CASSFQGASNEKLFF.

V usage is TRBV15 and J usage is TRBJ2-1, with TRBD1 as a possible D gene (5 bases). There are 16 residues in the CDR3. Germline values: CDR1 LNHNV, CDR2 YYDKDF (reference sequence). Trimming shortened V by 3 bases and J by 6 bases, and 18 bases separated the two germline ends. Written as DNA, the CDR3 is TGTGCCACCAGCAGTTCGTTGGGGCCCCACCCCAATGAGCAGTTCTTC. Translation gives CATSSSLGPHPNEQFF.

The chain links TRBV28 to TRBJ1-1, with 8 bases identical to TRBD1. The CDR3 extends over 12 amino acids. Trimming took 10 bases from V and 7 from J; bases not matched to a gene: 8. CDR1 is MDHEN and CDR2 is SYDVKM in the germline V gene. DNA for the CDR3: TGTGCCACCATGGACAGGGTGAGTGAAGCTTTCTTT. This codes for CATMDRVSEAFF.

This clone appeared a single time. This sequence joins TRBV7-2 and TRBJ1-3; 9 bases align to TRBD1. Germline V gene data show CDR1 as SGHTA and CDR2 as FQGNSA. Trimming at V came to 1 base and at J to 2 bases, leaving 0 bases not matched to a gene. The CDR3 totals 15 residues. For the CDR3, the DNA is TGTGCCAGCAGCTTAGGACAGGGGGCTGGAAACACCATATATTTT. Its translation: CASSLGQGAGNTIYF. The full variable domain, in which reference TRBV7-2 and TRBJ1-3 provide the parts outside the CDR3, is GAGVSQSPSNKVTEKGKDVELRCDPISGHTALYWYRQSLGQGLEFLIYFQGNSAPDKSGLPSDRFSAERTGGSVSTLTIQRTQQEDSAVYLCASSLGQGAGNTIYFGEGSWLTVV.

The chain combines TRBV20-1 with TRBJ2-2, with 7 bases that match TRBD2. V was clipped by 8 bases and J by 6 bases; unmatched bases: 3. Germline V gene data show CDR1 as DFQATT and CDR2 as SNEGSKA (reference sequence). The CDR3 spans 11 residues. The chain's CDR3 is CSTGGAGELFF. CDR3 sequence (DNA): TGCAGTACGGGGGGAGCCGGGGAGCTGTTTTTT.

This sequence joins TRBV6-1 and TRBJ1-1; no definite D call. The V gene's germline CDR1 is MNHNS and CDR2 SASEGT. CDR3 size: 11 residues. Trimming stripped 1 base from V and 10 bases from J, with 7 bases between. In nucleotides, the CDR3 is TGTGCCAGCAGTGAAGTGGCAGTAGCTTTCTTT. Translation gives CASSEVAVAFF.

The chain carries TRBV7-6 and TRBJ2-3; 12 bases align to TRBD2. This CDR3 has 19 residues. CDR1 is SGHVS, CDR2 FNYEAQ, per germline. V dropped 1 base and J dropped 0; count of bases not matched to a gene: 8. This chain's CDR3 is CASSLGRSSGGASTDTQYF. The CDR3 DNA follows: TGTGCCAGCAGCTTAGGAAGGTCTAGCGGGGGGGCCAGCACAGATACGCAGTATTTT.

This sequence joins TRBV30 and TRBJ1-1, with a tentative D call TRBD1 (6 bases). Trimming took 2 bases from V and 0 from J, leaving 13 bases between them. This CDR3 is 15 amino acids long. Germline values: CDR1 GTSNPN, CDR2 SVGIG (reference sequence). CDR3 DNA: TGTGCCTGGAGTTTCCCAGGGGTTATGAACACTGAAGCTTTCTTT. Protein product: CAWSFPGVMNTEAFF.

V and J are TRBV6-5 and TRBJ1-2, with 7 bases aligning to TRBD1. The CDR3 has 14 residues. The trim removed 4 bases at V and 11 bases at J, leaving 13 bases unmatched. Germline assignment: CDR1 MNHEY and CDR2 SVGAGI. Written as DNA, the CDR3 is TGTGCCAGCAGTTCCGCCGACCTGACAGGGAGGTACACCTTC. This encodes CASSSADLTGRYTF.

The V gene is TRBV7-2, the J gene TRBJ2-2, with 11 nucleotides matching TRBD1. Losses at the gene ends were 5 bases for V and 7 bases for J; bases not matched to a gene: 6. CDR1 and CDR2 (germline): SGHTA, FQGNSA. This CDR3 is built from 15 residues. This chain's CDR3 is CASSQRTGGFGELFF. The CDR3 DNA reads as TGTGCCAGCAGCCAACGGACAGGGGGCTTCGGGGAGCTGTTTTTT. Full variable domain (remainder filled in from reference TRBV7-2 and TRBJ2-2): GAGVSQSPSNKVTEKGKDVELRCDPISGHTALYWYRQSLGQGLEFLIYFQGNSAPDKSGLPSDRFSAERTGGSVSTLTIQRTQQEDSAVYLCASSQRTGGFGELFFGEGSRLTVL.

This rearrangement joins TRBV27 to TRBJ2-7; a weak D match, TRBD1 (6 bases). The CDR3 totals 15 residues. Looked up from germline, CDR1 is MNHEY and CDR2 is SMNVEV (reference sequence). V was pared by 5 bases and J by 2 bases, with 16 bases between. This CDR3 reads CASSNLRDKTYEQYF. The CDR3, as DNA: TGTGCCAGCAGTAACCTCCGGGACAAGACCTACGAGCAGTACTTC.

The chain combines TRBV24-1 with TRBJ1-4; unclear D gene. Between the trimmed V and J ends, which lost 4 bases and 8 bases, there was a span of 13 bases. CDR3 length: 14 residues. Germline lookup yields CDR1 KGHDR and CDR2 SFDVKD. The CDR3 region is CATSEQVQEEKLFF. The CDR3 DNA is TGTGCCACCAGTGAACAAGTACAAGAAGAAAAACTGTTTTTT.

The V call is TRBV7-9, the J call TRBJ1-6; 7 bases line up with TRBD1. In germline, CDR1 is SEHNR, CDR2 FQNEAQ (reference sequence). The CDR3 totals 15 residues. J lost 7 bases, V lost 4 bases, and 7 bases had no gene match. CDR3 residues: CASSSATGENSPLHF. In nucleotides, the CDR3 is TGTGCCAGCAGCTCAGCTACAGGGGAGAATTCACCCCTCCACTTT.

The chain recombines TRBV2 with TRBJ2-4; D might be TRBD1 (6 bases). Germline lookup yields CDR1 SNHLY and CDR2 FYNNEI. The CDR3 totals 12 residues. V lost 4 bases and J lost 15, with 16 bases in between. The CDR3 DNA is TGTGCCAGCAGTGTGGGGGCCGAGGGGAGGTACTTC. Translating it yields CASSVGAEGRYF.

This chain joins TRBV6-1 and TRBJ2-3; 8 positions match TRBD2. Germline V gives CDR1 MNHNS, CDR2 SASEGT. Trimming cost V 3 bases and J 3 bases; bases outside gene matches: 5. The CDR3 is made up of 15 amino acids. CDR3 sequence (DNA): TGTGCCAGCAGTGAGGGCGGGGGGTCGACAGATACGCAGTATTTT. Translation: CASSEGGGSTDTQYF.

The CDR3 sequence: CASSGDSNTEAFF. Written as DNA, the CDR3 is TGTGCCAGCAGTGGGGACAGTAACACTGAAGCTTTCTTT. The chain combines TRBV12-3 or TRBV12-4 with TRBJ1-1, with TRBD1 matching over 7 bases. CDR3 size: 13 residues. With 5 bases clipped from V and 2 bases from J, the junction kept 2 bases outside the gene matches.